The entry below gives a single T cell receptor beta chain sequence along with its context. The antigen is not known. With a J-beta primer mix and a sample-barcoded 5' primer, a second PCR ran roughly 6 to 12 cycles. Template switching added a 12-random-nucleotide identifier to every cDNA molecule. TCRdb reanalysed the 5' RACE reads using MiXCR and keeps one entry per CDR3 protein. This sample has 1.5 million to 1.8 million distinct CDR3 sequences, with about 45% found just once. The germline V gene has CDR1 SGHTA and CDR2 FQGTGA. The CDR3 loop spans 15 amino acids. Between the trimmed V and J ends, which lost 6 bases and 0 bases, there was a span of 13 bases. The data stem from a study of blood T cells in healthy people across ages. General study results and limits: Long-lived donors had more naive CD4+ cells and higher diversity than aged donors. PBMCs left unsorted prevented a conclusive naive versus antigen-experienced comparison.

Sequenced sample: blood. The sequence was obtained from a woman under 30 in good health. V and J are TRBV7-3 and TRBJ2-3; possible D gene TRBD2, 6 bases. CDR3 bases: TGTGCCAGCAGTTTGATAGCGGCTAGCACAGATACGCAGTATTTT. Residues: CASSLIAASTDTQYF.